A selection of T cell receptor beta chains follows, all from one sample in a study of T cell repertoires in aging, cancer and after chemotherapy. TCRdb reprocessed the multiplex PCR reads via MiXCR and lists one record per CDR3 protein. The table includes roughly 9,100 distinct CDR3 sequences, over 30% detected once. Input material: blood. The origin of the receptors is a human donor in good health. Each CDR3 is given with its conserved first and last residue. Each record gives: D gene, V gene, clone size, J gene, CDR3 protein, CDR3 DNA. The D gene is left open where the match is weak. The size entry is marked missing in some rows and otherwise reads once, few, many or a size class.

TRBD1	TRBV20-1	few	TRBJ1-4	CSARVGTGDLEKLFF	TGCAGTGCTAGAGTTGGGACAGGTGATCTTGAAAAACTGTTTTTT
TRBD2	TRBV9	.	TRBJ2-1	CASSARSSGDYNEQFF	TGTGCCAGCAGCGCCCGTTCCAGCGGGGACTACAATGAGCAGTTCTTC
TRBD1	TRBV5-4	medium-sized	TRBJ1-2	CASSRDSSNYGYTF	TGTGCCAGCAGCCGGGACAGCAGCAACTATGGCTACACCTTC
.	TRBV7-9	.	TRBJ2-3	CASSFSGKDTQYF	TGTGCCAGCAGCTTCTCCGGTAAAGATACGCAGTATTTT
.	TRBV20-1	.	TRBJ2-7	CSAPDPGRFTYEQYF	TGCAGTGCTCCGGACCCCGGGCGATTCACCTACGAGCAGTACTTC
.	TRBV18	.	TRBJ1-2	CASSPPNGRYGYTF	TGTGCCAGCTCACCACCAAACGGACGCTATGGCTACACCTTC
.	TRBV7-9	.	TRBJ1-1	CASSLGGGNTEAFF	TGTGCCAGCAGCTTAGGAGGGGGGAACACTGAAGCTTTCTTT
TRBD2	TRBV29-1	medium-sized	TRBJ2-5	CSVAPGLASETQYF	TGCAGCGTTGCCCCGGGACTAGCTAGTGAGACCCAGTACTTC
.	TRBV12-3/TRBV12-4	few	TRBJ2-3	CASSLVRGLADTQYF	TGTGCCAGCTCCTTGGTGCGGGGGCTGGCAGATACGCAGTATTTT
.	TRBV19	once	TRBJ1-4	CASSSAGTNEKLFF	TGTGCCAGTAGTAGTGCAGGGACTAATGAAAAACTGTTTTTT
TRBD2	TRBV6-4	.	TRBJ2-3	CASSDSTSGGPDTQYF	TGTGCCAGCAGTGACTCCACTAGCGGGGGCCCAGATACGCAGTATTTT
.	TRBV7-2	.	TRBJ1-2	CASSLQAAGSYGYTF	TGTGCCAGCAGCTTACAAGCGGCAGGGTCTTATGGCTACACCTTC
.	TRBV18	.	TRBJ1-6	CASSPASYNSPLHF	TGTGCCAGCTCACCCGCCTCTTATAATTCACCCCTCCACTTT
TRBD2	TRBV6-2/TRBV6-3	few	TRBJ2-3	CASSYGLAGGPTDTQYF	TGTGCCAGCAGTTACGGACTAGCGGGGGGCCCCACAGATACGCAGTATTTT
.	TRBV15	.	TRBJ2-7	CATSRGTGSYEQYF	TGTGCCACCAGCAGAGGCACAGGGTCCTACGAGCAGTACTTC
.	TRBV19	few	TRBJ1-2	CASIDFGADYGYTF	TGTGCCAGTATCGATTTCGGGGCGGACTATGGCTACACCTTC
TRBD2	TRBV12-3/TRBV12-4	.	TRBJ2-1	CASRPSGGPLGEQFF	TGTGCCAGCAGACCGAGCGGGGGGCCCTTGGGTGAGCAGTTCTTC
.	TRBV20-1	few	TRBJ1-6	CSARDSGWENSPLHF	TGCAGTGCTAGAGACTCAGGGTGGGAAAATTCACCCCTCCACTTT
.	TRBV7-2	.	TRBJ1-1	CASSPRQVNTEAFF	TGTGCCAGCAGCCCGCGACAGGTGAACACTGAAGCTTTCTTT
TRBD1	TRBV20-1	few	TRBJ2-1	CSASDREYEQFF	TGCAGTGCCTCAGACAGGGAATATGAGCAGTTCTTC
TRBD2	TRBV20-1	.	TRBJ2-2	CSARSSGGTGELFF	TGCAGTGCTAGGAGTAGCGGGGGGACCGGGGAGCTGTTTTTT
.	TRBV7-9	.	TRBJ1-2	CAGSLASGTGSYTF	TGTGCCGGCAGCTTAGCTAGCGGGACCGGTAGCTACACCTTC
TRBD1	TRBV4-3	.	TRBJ1-1	CASSPEQGVNTEAFF	TGTGCCAGCAGCCCGGAACAGGGGGTTAACACTGAAGCTTTCTTT
.	TRBV10-1	.	TRBJ1-5	CASSGGQGSGGLINQPQHF	TGCGCCAGCAGTGGGGGTCAGGGAAGCGGGGGCCTTATCAATCAGCCCCAGCATTTT
.	TRBV20-1	few	TRBJ1-6	CSARARRGGFYNSPLHF	TGCAGTGCTAGAGCCCGACGGGGGGGGTTTTATAATTCACCCCTCCACTTT
TRBD2	TRBV19	few	TRBJ2-2	CASSWASGGSGELFF	TGTGCCAGTAGTTGGGCTAGCGGGGGTTCCGGGGAGCTGTTTTTT
.	TRBV7-9	few	TRBJ2-2	CASSLAATDTGELFF	TGTGCCAGCAGCTTAGCTGCAACAGACACCGGGGAGCTGTTTTTT
.	TRBV14	.	TRBJ1-6	CASSQVGGPYNSPLHF	TGTGCCAGCAGCCAAGTGGGGGGCCCCTATAATTCACCCCTCCACTTT
.	TRBV6-4	.	TRBJ2-5	CASSRTAYQETQYF	TGTGCCAGCAGTCGGACAGCTTATCAAGAGACCCAGTACTTC
.	TRBV30	.	TRBJ2-5	CAWRRLNAVETQYF	TGTGCCTGGAGGAGGTTAAACGCGGTGGAGACCCAGTACTTC
.	TRBV11-3	.	TRBJ1-2	CASLQSNYGYTF	TGTGCCAGCCTACAATCTAACTATGGCTACACCTTC
.	TRBV5-6	few	TRBJ1-1	CASSLVFGDEAFF	TGTGCCAGCAGCTTGGTTTTTGGAGATGAAGCTTTCTTT
.	TRBV7-2	.	TRBJ1-1	CASSAGPGTEAFF	TGTGCCAGCAGCGCTGGACCTGGGACTGAAGCTTTCTTT
.	TRBV5-6	.	TRBJ2-1	CASSLVWGEDNEQFF	TGCGCCAGCAGCTTGGTTTGGGGGGAAGACAATGAGCAGTTCTTC
.	TRBV11-2	.	TRBJ2-2	CASSFSRVTGELFF	TGTGCCAGCAGCTTCAGCCGTGTCACCGGGGAGCTGTTTTTT
.	TRBV7-2	.	TRBJ1-4	CASSPGPGNEKLFF	TGTGCCAGCAGCCCGGGCCCGGGTAATGAAAAACTGTTTTTT
TRBD1	TRBV6-4	.	TRBJ2-2	CASSDRPGQGSGELFF	TGTGCCAGCAGTGACAGACCGGGACAGGGTTCCGGGGAGCTGTTTTTT
TRBD2	TRBV15	few	TRBJ2-3	CATKRGADAPDTQYF	TGTGCCACGAAGCGGGGGGCCGATGCTCCAGATACGCAGTATTTT
.	TRBV18	few	TRBJ1-3	CASSPLGADSGNTIYF	TGTGCCAGCTCACCCCTAGGAGCAGACTCTGGAAACACCATATATTTT
TRBD2	TRBV6-2/TRBV6-3	.	TRBJ2-3	CASSNGGATDTQYF	TGTGCCAGCAGTAACGGGGGGGCCACAGATACGCAGTATTTT
TRBD1	TRBV7-9	.	TRBJ1-4	CASISGDRIDEKLFF	TGTGCCAGCATCTCGGGGGACAGAATCGATGAAAAACTGTTTTTT
.	TRBV28	once	TRBJ2-3	CASSLADAMLGTDTQYF	TGTGCCAGCAGCTTAGCAGATGCGATGCTCGGCACAGATACGCAGTATTTT
.	TRBV30	.	TRBJ2-3	CAWSVKGGTDTQYF	TGTGCCTGGAGTGTAAAGGGGGGCACAGATACGCAGTATTTT
.	TRBV7-2	.	TRBJ1-2	CASSSRQWRYGYTF	TGTGCCAGCAGCTCACGACAGTGGCGATATGGCTACACCTTC
.	TRBV6-5	few	TRBJ2-2	CASSYSTGELFF	TGTGCCAGCAGTTACTCGACTGGGGAGCTGTTTTTT
TRBD2	TRBV29-1	few	TRBJ2-1	CSVLSLLSGGDHNEQFF	TGCAGCGTTTTATCCCTCCTTAGCGGGGGGGATCACAATGAGCAGTTCTTC
.	TRBV20-1	few	TRBJ1-3	CSARPSIPGNTIYF	TGCAGTGCTAGACCCTCGATTCCTGGAAACACCATATATTTT
.	TRBV5-4	.	TRBJ2-2	CASSPARGANTGELFF	TGTGCCAGCAGCCCAGCCCGTGGAGCCAACACCGGGGAGCTGTTTTTT